This TCR beta chain was captured in a study of T cell responses to AZD1222 COVID-19 vaccine. Trimming left V 7 bases short and J 2 bases short, with 12 bases between. The CDR3 extends over 13 amino acids. CDR1 is ENHRY and CDR2 is SYGVKD in the germline V gene. Study-level findings and limits: Researchers report vaccine-associated CD4 TCRs spanning spike, with dominance at 160-218 and 743-854. Researchers took repertoire samples only after the peak T cell response had come. White British ancestry dominated among donors, who included more females, and clonal diversity was possibly underestimated.

The assay was immunoSEQ multiplex PCR, and TCRdb's table has in-frame clones only and misses some. In the table there are 130,000 or so clones, roughly 94% of which are singletons. Remarks on this clone: The antigen is unknown.

The sequence was obtained from an adult in good health. The specimen was peripheral blood, collected on day 0 of AZD1222 vaccination. The chain employs TRBV10-3 and TRBJ2-7; a weak D match, TRBD2 (5 bases). The CDR3 sequence: CAITGGPTYEQYF. The CDR3 DNA is TGTGCCATCACAGGCGGGCCAACCTACGAGCAGTACTTC.